The 9 T cell receptor beta chains in this list originate from one sample, sequenced in a study of control samples from healthy donors and cancer patients. Data came from immunoSEQ multiplex PCR; TCRdb stores just in-frame clones and leaves some out. The table records 150,000 to 200,000 clones, 94% of them present only once. Sequencing used blood. The receptors shown here come from a woman between 18 and 30 years old in good health.

This chain joins TRBV5-4 and TRBJ1-2; maybe TRBD1 (6 bases). Trimming took off 5 bases at V and 2 bases at J, with 7 bases between the two ends. The CDR3 consists of 12 residues. From germline, CDR1 is SGHNT and CDR2 YYREEE (reference sequence). CDR3 in amino acids: CASSQGNYGYTF. The CDR3 DNA is TGTGCCAGCAGTCAGGGGAACTATGGCTACACCTTC.

This clone came up a few times. This rearrangement joins TRBV10-3 to TRBJ2-1, with a possible D match to TRBD2 (6 bases). Germline loops: CDR1 ENHRY, CDR2 SYGVKD. The CDR3 totals 15 residues. V shed 3 bases and J shed 5 bases, with 14 bases lying between them. The CDR3 protein is CAISDRGGVNNEQFF. Written as DNA, the CDR3 is TGTGCCATCAGTGATCGAGGCGGGGTTAACAATGAGCAGTTCTTC.

CDR3 DNA: TGTGCCAGCAGCTTTGGGCGTGGAGGGGAGCAGTTCTTC. It yields the protein CASSFGRGGEQFF. V usage is TRBV7-2 and J usage is TRBJ2-1, with a possible D match to TRBD2 (6 bases). The V and J ends lost 3 bases and 10 bases respectively, with 13 bases between them. The CDR3 runs 13 residues. Germline CDR1 reads SGHTA; CDR2 reads FQGNSA.

This sequence joins TRBV5-6 and TRBJ2-3; D is undetermined. V shed 2 bases and J shed 6 bases, with 10 bases lying between them. CDR3 size: 13 residues. Germline CDR1 and CDR2: SGHDT and YYEEEE. CDR3 sequence (DNA): TGTGCCAGCAGCTTCGTACAGTCCGATACGCAGTATTTT. Protein: CASSFVQSDTQYF.

This clone has only one observation. The chain combines TRBV5-1 with TRBJ1-4, with 8 nucleotides matching TRBD1. The germline gives CDR1 SGHRS, CDR2 YFSETQ. CDR3 size: 15 residues. V was clipped by 0 bases and J by 8 bases; unmatched bases: 6. CDR3 DNA: TGCGCCAGCAGCTTGGACAGGGGGAGGGAGGAAAAACTGTTTTTT. Its protein product is CASSLDRGREEKLFF.

The chain employs TRBV6-4 and TRBJ2-7, with TRBD2 identical over 8 bases. CDR1 and CDR2 (germline): MRHNA, SNTAGT. There are 17 residues in the CDR3. With V trimmed by 3 bases and J by 5 bases, 15 bases remained unmatched. DNA of the CDR3: TGTGCCAGCAGTGAGCCCCGTCCGGGGGGGCCGAGAGACGAGCAGTACTTC. It codes for CASSEPRPGGPRDEQYF.

The chain carries TRBV6-2 or TRBV6-3 and TRBJ1-1, with D hard to call. The CDR3 is 12 residues long. Between the trimmed V and J ends, which lost 6 bases and 7 bases, there was a span of 12 bases. CDR1 is MNHEY and CDR2 is SVGEGT in the germline V gene. CDR3 region: CASSRTGNEAFF. The DNA for the CDR3 is TGTGCCAGCAGCCGGACTGGCAATGAAGCTTTCTTT.

The chain has TRBV14 and TRBJ1-2; D gene unclear. The V and J ends lost 2 bases and 0 bases respectively, with 16 bases between them. The CDR3 contains 17 residues. The germline V gene encodes CDR1 SGHDN and CDR2 FVKESK. The CDR3 region has the DNA TGTGCCAGCAGCCAATCCGCGCGGCAGGCAGCTAACTATGGCTACACCTTC. Translated: CASSQSARQAANYGYTF.

This chain joins TRBV5-1 and TRBJ1-1; D not certain. Germline CDR1 SGHRS, CDR2 YFSETQ. V gave up 3 bases and J gave up 0 bases, with 9 bases separating them. This CDR3 spans 14 amino acids. The CDR3 coding sequence is TGCGCCAGCAGCTCTACAGTAATGAACACTGAAGCTTTCTTT. It translates to CASSSTVMNTEAFF.